This TCR beta chain was observed in a study of long-term antiretroviral therapy in people with HIV. Regarding the study as a whole: Narrower CDR3 length ranges marked HIV repertoires relative to controls. Transplant-donor-level diversity was not reached after ART, though diversity increased. The blood, collected between the mid-2000s and the late 2010s, was possibly taken under older ART regimens.

The assay, immunoSEQ v3.0, was run at survey level. The repertoire was sequenced with immunoSEQ multiplex PCR; TCRdb's copy has only in-frame clones and lacks some. Of about 14,000 clones listed, about 77% are singletons. This CDR3 comprises 14 residues. In germline, CDR1 is SGHDT, CDR2 YYEEEE. V lost 1 base and J lost 0, with 8 bases in between. Of note for this clone: What it recognizes is unknown.

The starting material was unsorted PBMCs, obtained 3.1 years after starting antiretroviral therapy. This receptor was taken from a man aged 40-55 years with HIV. The V call is TRBV5-6, the J call TRBJ2-7; TRBD1 or TRBD2 may be the D gene (5 bases each). The CDR3 loop reads CASSLRDGSYEQYF. In DNA form, the CDR3 reads TGTGCCAGCAGCTTGAGGGACGGCTCCTACGAGCAGTACTTC.